A single sample gave rise to the 18 T cell receptor beta chains below, sequenced in a study of technical replicates of blood from a few donors (TCRdb year 2017). Libraries were prepared through the immunoSEQ multiplex PCR assay. The table was pulled from immuneACCESS by TCRdb, which kept in-frame rearrangements only. Such tables lose some clones; where checked, under half of the loss comes from unresolved V genes, and the rest has no known cause. This sample is represented by tens of thousands of clones; around 90% of them were singletons. 3% to 5% of the sample rests with the top ten. Source material: PBMCs. These receptors all come from a human donor in good health. Some clones in this sample may be carry-over from other donors' samples.

The chain recombines TRBV7-6 with TRBJ2-7; a possible D gene is TRBD1 (6 bases). Germline V gives CDR1 SGHVS, CDR2 FNYEAQ. The CDR3 spans 14 residues. Trimming stripped 1 base from V and 2 bases from J, with 9 bases between. The DNA of the CDR3 is TGTGCCAGCAGCTTAGGGCAGGGGACCTACGAGCAGTACTTC. Protein sequence: CASSLGQGTYEQYF.

The chain links TRBV7-2 to TRBJ1-2; perhaps TRBD1 as D (6 bases). The V gene's germline CDR1 is SGHTA and CDR2 FQGNSA. The CDR3 runs 15 residues. V was trimmed by 5 bases and J by 8 bases, leaving 21 bases between them. The CDR3 loop reads CASSPQVQGQRGYTF. The CDR3 bases are TGTGCCAGCAGCCCGCAGGTACAGGGCCAGAGGGGCTACACCTTC.

This sequence joins TRBV6-5 and TRBJ1-2, with 9 bases that match TRBD1. Germline CDR1 MNHEY, CDR2 SVGAGI. The ends lost 0 bases at V and 7 bases at J; junction bases unmatched: 9. The CDR3 totals 16 residues. DNA of the CDR3: TGTGCCAGCAGTTACTCGTTGGGACAGGGCTTGAGTGGCTACACCTTC. Translating gives CASSYSLGQGLSGYTF.

V gene TRBV6-1 combines with J gene TRBJ1-2; 7 bases fit TRBD1. V lost 4 bases and J lost 0; bases outside the gene matches: 5. This CDR3 is built from 15 residues. Germline V gene sequence: CDR1 MNHNS, CDR2 SASEGT. The CDR3 nucleotides read TGTGCCAGCAGTGCGACAGGGCGGACTAACTATGGCTACACCTTC. This gives the protein CASSATGRTNYGYTF.

The V and J genes are TRBV5-1 and TRBJ2-3; 12 positions match TRBD2. The CDR3 covers 16 residues. Trimming cost V 0 bases and J 2 bases; bases outside gene matches: 1. Germline loops: CDR1 SGHRS, CDR2 YFSETQ. CDR3 in amino acids: CASSLGTSGDTDTQYF. The DNA of the CDR3 is TGCGCCAGCAGCTTGGGGACTAGCGGGGACACAGATACGCAGTATTTT.

The rearrangement uses TRBV5-6 and TRBJ1-1; D may be TRBD1 (5 bases). V was pared by 4 bases and J by 0 bases, with 13 bases between. Germline values: CDR1 SGHDT, CDR2 YYEEEE. The CDR3 extends over 15 amino acids. CDR3 nucleotides: TGTGCCAGCAGCCCAACGACAGCACTGAACACTGAAGCTTTCTTT. Amino acid sequence: CASSPTTALNTEAFF.

The rearrangement joins TRBV29-1 to TRBJ1-2, with D unresolved. V was trimmed by 3 bases and J by 7 bases, leaving 15 bases between them. This CDR3 region has 13 residues. CDR1 and CDR2 from the germline V gene are SQVTM and ANQGSEA. CDR3 region: CSVDRGVWSGYTF. CDR3 sequence (DNA): TGCAGCGTTGACCGCGGCGTTTGGAGTGGCTACACCTTC. The full variable domain, in which reference TRBV29-1 and TRBJ1-2 provide the parts outside the CDR3, is SAVISQKPSRDICQRGTSLTIQCQVDSQVTMMFWYRQQPGQSLTLIATANQGSEATYESGFVIDKFPISRPNLTFSTLTVSNMSPEDSSIYLCSVDRGVWSGYTFGSGTRLTVV.

The rearrangement joins TRBV9 to TRBJ2-6, with a possible D match to TRBD1 (6 bases). The V gene lost 0 bases and the J gene lost 0 bases, with 13 bases spanning the gap. In germline, CDR1 is SGDLS, CDR2 YYNGEE. The CDR3 runs 18 residues. The CDR3 sequence: CASSVAGQGGSGANVLTF. CDR3 coding DNA: TGTGCCAGCAGCGTAGCGGGACAAGGCGGCTCTGGGGCCAACGTCCTGACTTTC.

This clone is a singleton in its sample. The chain employs TRBV30 and TRBJ2-2; TRBD2 matches at 8 bases. J was trimmed by 4 bases and V by 2 bases; bases with no gene match: 6. The CDR3 has 15 amino acids. CDR1 and CDR2 (germline): GTSNPN, SVGIG (reference sequence). CDR3 nucleotides: TGTGCCTGGAGTAATAGCGGGATCAGCACCGGGGAGCTGTTTTTT. Protein sequence: CAWSNSGISTGELFF. The variable domain in full, with the rest retrieved from reference TRBV30 and TRBJ2-2, is SQTIHQWPATLVQPVGSPLSLECTVEGTSNPNLYWYRQAAGRGLQLLFYSVGIGQISSEVPQNLSASRPQDRQFILSSKKLLLSDSGFYLCAWSNSGISTGELFFGEGSRLTVL.

The chain combines TRBV19 with TRBJ1-6, with D unresolved. The germline V gene has CDR1 LNHDA and CDR2 SQIVND (reference sequence). The length of the CDR3 is 15 residues. Trimming removed 6 bases at V and 8 bases at J, with 17 bases between. The CDR3 nucleotides are TGTGCCAGTAGCCCCACGGCGACGGGAGATTCACCCCTCCACTTT. Translating it yields CASSPTATGDSPLHF.

This chain links TRBV5-6 with TRBJ1-4; 7 bases fit TRBD1. Germline CDR1 reads SGHDT; CDR2 reads YYEEEE. The V gene end was trimmed by 4 bases and the J gene end by 1 base; junction bases not matched to a gene: 4. This CDR3 spans 15 amino acids. The CDR3 DNA sequence: TGTGCCAGCAGCGAAACAGGGGTAACTAATGAAAAACTGTTTTTT. Translation gives CASSETGVTNEKLFF.

The rearrangement links TRBV7-2 to TRBJ2-3; 10 bases map to TRBD2. CDR3 length: 14 amino acids. The V segment lost 5 bases and the J segment 5 bases; nucleotides outside the gene matches: 4. Germline loops: CDR1 SGHTA, CDR2 FQGNSA. CDR3 bases: TGTGCCAGCAGCCTCTCTAGCGGGGGAGATACGCAGTATTTT. It yields the protein CASSLSSGGDTQYF.

V is TRBV4-3 and J is TRBJ2-1, with D tentatively TRBD1 (6 bases). This CDR3 is built from 17 residues. Germline lookup yields CDR1 LGHNA and CDR2 YSLEER. Trimming pared 1 base from V and 1 base from J, leaving 14 bases between. For the CDR3, the DNA is TGCGCCAGCAGCCAAGTTTCAAGACAGGCGTCCTACAATGAGCAGTTCTTC. Amino acids: CASSQVSRQASYNEQFF.

The rearrangement joins TRBV5-1 to TRBJ2-5, with 7 bases matching TRBD2. Looked up from germline, CDR1 is SGHRS and CDR2 is YFSETQ. Losses at the gene ends were 0 bases for V and 5 bases for J; bases not matched to a gene: 1. This CDR3 comprises 13 residues. CDR3 loop: CASSLGGSETQYF. DNA for the CDR3: TGCGCCAGCAGCTTGGGCGGGAGTGAGACCCAGTACTTC.

This chain connects TRBV10-1 to TRBJ1-4; D is possibly TRBD1 (5 bases). CDR1 WNHNN and CDR2 SYGVQD come from the germline V gene (reference sequence). The CDR3 is made up of 15 amino acids. The ends were cut back, 1 base at V and 4 bases at J, with 10 bases in the middle. CDR3 sequence (DNA): TGCGCCAGCAGTGAGTTCTACAGGTATAATGAAAAACTGTTTTTT. Translating it yields CASSEFYRYNEKLFF.

V usage is TRBV12-5 and J usage is TRBJ1-1; no clear D gene. Trimming pared 6 bases from V and 4 bases from J, leaving 12 bases between. This CDR3 comprises 13 residues. Germline values: CDR1 LGHNT, CDR2 FRNRAP. Here the CDR3 reads CASGSATGTEAFF. The DNA for the CDR3 is TGTGCTAGTGGATCCGCAACGGGCACTGAAGCTTTCTTT.

The rearrangement links TRBV29-1 to TRBJ2-7, with a weak D call TRBD1 (6 bases). This CDR3 contains 15 residues. CDR1 and CDR2 from the germline V gene are SQVTM and ANQGSEA. With 1 base removed from V and 5 bases from J, the gap between germline ends came to 18 bases. The CDR3 spells CSVEGRQVDSNEQYF. The CDR3 DNA sequence: TGCAGCGTTGAAGGTCGACAGGTGGATAGCAACGAGCAGTACTTC.

The gene calls are TRBV10-2 and TRBJ2-3; TRBD1 is a possible D gene (6 bases). The CDR3 has 14 amino acids. V lost 5 bases and J 3 bases, leaving 12 bases between the germline ends. The germline CDR1 and CDR2 sequences are WSHSY and SAAADI. CDR3 region: CASSLGAPTDTQYF. CDR3 nucleotide sequence: TGCGCCAGCAGTTTGGGGGCCCCTACAGATACGCAGTATTTT.